These T cell receptor beta chains were read from a single sample in a study of T-cell reconstitution after alpha-beta-depleted transplantation in children. Each CDR3 protein is one row after TCRdb ran MiXCR on the PCR reads. The sample has roughly 120,000 distinct CDR3 sequences; roughly 23% are singletons. Source: PBMCs, mostly from graft donor cells, taken 180 days after TCRalphabeta/CD19-depleted stem cell transplant. These receptors were collected from a male patient aged 2-15 years who had a stem cell transplant for chronic granulomatous disease, so the T cells may come from the graft donor. Both conserved end residues are part of each CDR3.

v_call,cdr3_aa
TRBV27,CASSPRTSGMLSYEQYF
TRBV12-3/TRBV12-4,CASTQGAVSGELFF
TRBV20-1,CSARAGGSGNTIYF
TRBV27,CASSLRGAVDTQYF
TRBV25-1,CASSPDYKNTGELFF
TRBV27,CASRPRTGGYGYTF
TRBV5-1,CASSRTGTAYEQYF
TRBV5-1,CASTGRANTGELFF
TRBV6-5,CASRYGLGSYNEQFF
TRBV4-3,CASSHNALRGYEQYF
TRBV7-9,CASSILQGTGELFF
TRBV6-1,CASRADLTNEKLFF
TRBV7-2,CASSLVGGASPAYEQYF
TRBV5-6,CASSSGLASFEQYF
TRBV24-1,CATSDFYGHPLYNEQFF
TRBV20-1,CSLRLAGVGKKNIQYF
TRBV7-9,CASSRFINEQFF
TRBV7-9,CASSFEVHYTQYF
TRBV12-3/TRBV12-4,CASSKSGRALYNEQFF
TRBV29-1,CSVDSGSLSDTQYF
TRBV20-1,CSAQGLEADTQYF
TRBV4-2,CASSQDSRTDEQYF
TRBV5-1,CASSRLGTDYEQYF
TRBV20-1,CSARLGENTDTQYF
TRBV11-2,CASSLDRWDGLSGELFF
TRBV20-1,CSAGQEAFF
TRBV12-3/TRBV12-4,CASSFDPGGGNYGYTF
TRBV20-1,CSAGAGGTETQYF
TRBV20-1,CSARRVLGNTDTQYF
TRBV15,CATSRDLGGLETQYF
TRBV12-3/TRBV12-4,CASIPSGPNTGELFF
TRBV20-1,CSAQQGFF
TRBV24-1,CATSDRKNNEQFF
TRBV5-1,CASSSTSRFETQYF
TRBV20-1,CSASSRPGYEQYF
TRBV5-1,CASRRDSYGYTF
TRBV12-3/TRBV12-4,CASSPGDITGELFF
TRBV12-3/TRBV12-4,CASSPMGQTRFGIQYF
TRBV15,CATSVNLGTDTQYF
TRBV7-6,CASSTYRGKTGELFF
TRBV20-1,CSARARTSAYNEQFF
TRBV2,CASSLLEVSSYEQYF
TRBV10-1,CASSEQSDRATDTQYF
TRBV29-1,CSVIGSHSYNEQFF
TRBV18,CASSPPRGVNTEAFF
TRBV7-3,CASSFRAASTDTQYF